The 17 T cell receptor beta chains below all came from one sample that was sequenced in a study of CD8+CD57+ T cells in acquired aplastic anemia (dated by TCRdb to 2017 to 2018). Flow cytometry had shown CD8+CD57+ cell expansion in the patients selected for sequencing. Broad study findings and their caveats: In patients, diversity was lower in CD8+CD57+ cells than in the total CD4+ and CD8+ cell pools.

Their target antigens are unknown. Sequencing was performed on an Illumina HiSeq 2000. TCR beta VDJ combination and CDR3 sequence profiling used genomic DNA as the template. Using fastp trimming at Q25 and MiXCR clonotype assembly, TCRdb reanalyzed the public sequencing data and kept in-frame beta chains. One record per CDR3 amino acid sequence lists the most common genes and DNA. Across this sample there are about 20,000 distinct CDR3 sequences, with about two fifths seen only once. Approximately 89% of the sample is in the top ten clones. Specimen: CD8+CD57+ T cells sorted from PBMCs. The sample's cell subset or site, from its label and the paper: bead-enriched CD8+CD57+ effector memory T cells from SAA patients. These receptors came from a human donor with aplastic anemia.

This clonotype was seen a few times. J is TRBJ2-2 and V is TRBV2; TRBD2 matches at 10 bases. The CDR3 loop spans 16 amino acids. The germline V gene has CDR1 SNHLY and CDR2 FYNNEI. Losses at the gene ends were 3 bases for V and 7 bases for J; bases not matched to a gene: 8. The CDR3 DNA follows: TGTGCCAGCAGTGACCTAGCGGGAGCGTTCGGCGGGGAGCTGTTTTTT. Its protein is CASSDLAGAFGGELFF.

This chain uses TRBV2 with TRBJ2-5, with no clear D. Germline V gene data show CDR1 as SNHLY and CDR2 as FYNNEI. V was pared by 10 bases and J by 3 bases, with 15 bases between. This CDR3 is 13 amino acids long. The chain's CDR3 is CANGGDLEETQYF. CDR3 DNA sequence: TGTGCCAACGGCGGAGACCTCGAAGAGACCCAGTACTTC.

The chain combines TRBV5-1 with TRBJ1-5; D call uncertain. CDR3 length equals 14 residues. The ends were cut back, 4 bases at V and 3 bases at J, with 11 bases in the middle. Germline CDR1 is SGHRS and CDR2 is YFSETQ. The CDR3 DNA is TGCGCCAGCAGCGAGGACGGAGACAATCAGCCCCAGCATTTT. As protein: CASSEDGDNQPQHF.

This clonotype was counted only a few times. The rearrangement links TRBV11-3 to TRBJ1-2; D remains unclear. The V and J ends lost 4 bases and 2 bases respectively, with 5 bases between them. The germline gives CDR1 SGHNT, CDR2 YENEEA. This CDR3 region has 12 residues. CDR3 DNA sequence: TGTGCCAGCAGCTCGCGGAACTATGGCTACACCTTC. Translating it yields CASSSRNYGYTF.

This rearrangement joins TRBV9 to TRBJ2-3; tentatively, D is TRBD1 or TRBD2 (6 bases each). Trimming pared 3 bases from V and 11 bases from J, leaving 22 bases between. This CDR3 has 15 amino acids. Germline lookup yields CDR1 SGDLS and CDR2 YYNGEE. The CDR3 coding sequence is TGTGCCAGCAGCGAGGGGACTGGGGGCTTCGATGAGCAGTATTTT. It translates to CASSEGTGGFDEQYF. Supplemented by reference TRBV9 and TRBJ2-3, the full variable domain reads DSGVTQTPKHLITATGQRVTLRCSPRSGDLSVYWYQQSLDQGLQFLIQYYNGEERAKGNILERFSAQQFPDLHSELNLSSLELGDSALYFCASSEGTGGFDEQYFGPGTRLTVL.

In this sample, this clonotype turned up a few times. The chain uses TRBV7-8 and TRBJ1-1; D remains ambiguous. The germline V gene has CDR1 SGHVS and CDR2 FQNEAQ. Trimming removed 6 bases from V and 4 bases from J, with 12 bases in between. This CDR3 is built from 13 residues. The CDR3 nucleotides read TGTGCCAGCAGTTACGGACGGCCCACTGAAGCTTTCTTT. It encodes CASSYGRPTEAFF.

The genes are TRBV24-1 and TRBJ2-3; D remains ambiguous. The germline V gene has CDR1 KGHDR and CDR2 SFDVKD. The CDR3 has 13 residues. With 4 bases removed from V and 5 bases from J, the gap between germline ends came to 9 bases. The CDR3 reads CATSDLVGDTQYF. The CDR3 nucleotides are TGTGCCACCAGTGACCTCGTAGGAGATACGCAGTATTTT.

The V call is TRBV29-1, the J call TRBJ2-3; 12 nucleotides match TRBD1. The V and J ends lost 6 bases and 2 bases, in that order; junction bases with no gene match: 6. Germline V lookup: CDR1 SQVTM, CDR2 ANQGSEA. This CDR3 is 15 amino acids long. CDR3 protein: CSVYGTGGFTDTQYF. The CDR3 nucleotides read TGCAGCGTGTATGGGACAGGGGGCTTCACAGATACGCAGTATTTT.

This clonotype showed up many times. The chain has TRBV20-1 and TRBJ1-6; D is undetermined. The CDR3 is 13 amino acids. The V end lost 1 base, the J end lost 7 bases, and 8 bases lay between the germline ends. Germline-derived CDR1 and CDR2 are DFQATT and SNEGSKA (reference sequence). For the CDR3, the DNA is TGCAGTGCTAGAGTCCCTGGAAATTCACCCCTCCACTTT. Translating it yields CSARVPGNSPLHF.

This clonotype was seen ten or more times. The genes are TRBV29-1 and TRBJ2-7; 8 bases align to TRBD1. Trimming took 8 bases from V and 5 from J; bases not matched to a gene: 8. The CDR3 is 12 residues long. Germline CDR1 and CDR2: SQVTM and ANQGSEA. In DNA form, the CDR3 reads TGCAGCATTGCCCAGGGGGCAAACGAGCAGTACTTC. This translates into CSIAQGANEQYF.

This clonotype was observed a few times. The chain couples TRBV20-1 to TRBJ1-3; D is ambiguous. The V gene lost 5 bases and the J gene lost 0 bases, with 14 bases spanning the gap. From germline, CDR1 is DFQATT and CDR2 SNEGSKA (reference sequence). The CDR3 runs to 15 residues. CDR3 protein: CSAQGSWSSGNTIYF. In DNA, the CDR3 is TGCAGTGCTCAAGGTAGCTGGAGCTCTGGAAACACCATATATTTT.

The J gene is TRBJ2-1, the V gene TRBV20-1; TRBD1 might be the D (6 bases). CDR3 length: 13 residues. The germline gives CDR1 DFQATT, CDR2 SNEGSKA (reference sequence). Trimming removed 0 bases from V and 5 bases from J, with 8 bases in between. The CDR3 sequence is CSARDGTHNEQFF. The DNA of the CDR3 is TGCAGTGCTAGAGATGGGACACACAATGAGCAGTTCTTC.

This clonotype was counted only a few times. The CDR3 nucleotides read TGTGCCAGCAGCTTAATAGCGGCTAGCGGTGCGGAGACCCAGTACTTC. It translates to CASSLIAASGAETQYF. V usage is TRBV7-3 and J usage is TRBJ2-5; TRBD2 aligns across 7 bases. This CDR3 is built from 16 residues. Germline lookup yields CDR1 SGHTA and CDR2 FQGTGA. The V segment lost 1 base and the J segment 5 bases; nucleotides outside the gene matches: 10.

The chain recombines TRBV5-1 with TRBJ2-7; 9 positions agree with TRBD1. The length of the CDR3 is 15 residues. J was trimmed by 6 bases and V by 2 bases; bases with no gene match: 9. Germline values: CDR1 SGHRS, CDR2 YFSETQ. CDR3 sequence: CASSFATGGPGEQYF. The CDR3 DNA reads TGCGCCAGCAGCTTTGCAACAGGGGGCCCTGGCGAGCAGTACTTC.

This clonotype has more than one count but fewer than ten. This chain links TRBV6-6 with TRBJ2-1; TRBD2 agrees at 10 bases. Germline trimming cut 2 bases from V and 8 bases from J; bases unmatched to any gene: 6. The CDR3 loop spans 15 amino acids. In germline, CDR1 is MNHNY, CDR2 SVGAGI (reference sequence). CDR3 protein: CASSYRAGGPHEQFF. In DNA form, the CDR3 reads TGTGCCAGCAGTTACAGAGCGGGGGGGCCTCATGAGCAGTTCTTC.

The J gene is TRBJ2-3, the V gene TRBV9, with D tentatively TRBD1 (6 bases). V was clipped by 3 bases and J by 0 bases, with 11 bases between them. The germline V gene encodes CDR1 SGDLS and CDR2 YYNGEE. The length of the CDR3 is 15 residues. The CDR3 spells CASSGTDISTDTQYF. The CDR3 coding sequence is TGTGCCAGCAGCGGGACAGATATTAGCACAGATACGCAGTATTTT.

This clonotype was seen only a few times. Here the CDR3 reads CSARRGESTGELFF. The CDR3 bases are TGCAGTGCTAGAAGGGGAGAATCCACCGGGGAGCTGTTTTTT. The chain combines TRBV20-1 with TRBJ2-2; TRBD1 or TRBD2 may be the D gene (5 bases each). The germline gives CDR1 DFQATT, CDR2 SNEGSKA (reference sequence). This CDR3 contains 14 residues. V gave up 2 bases and J gave up 4 bases, with 11 bases separating them.